This is a list of T cell receptor beta chains from one sample in a study of T-cell reconstitution after alpha-beta-depleted transplantation in children. MiXCR was run by TCRdb on the PCR reads, yielding one entry per CDR3 protein. The sample lists 500,000 to 600,000 distinct CDR3 sequences, 30% to 35% occurring once. The sequencing here drew on PBMCs from the stem cell graft donor, taken from the stem cell graft. These TCRs come from a human donor who donated a stem cell graft to a child with aplastic anemia. Both conserved end residues are trimmed from each CDR3.

V gene	CDR3 protein
TRBV6-1	ASSESEGPYEQY
TRBV11-2	ASSKRVDTDTQY
TRBV20-1	SASQDTDTQY
TRBV27	ASSPDRGAAYEQY
TRBV7-2	ASSSLFDGTGREAF
TRBV7-9	ASLSTGAGLETTEAF
TRBV29-1	SVVGGSVEKLF
TRBV7-9	ASSLSAGRNEQY
TRBV20-1	SVTGGPSYEQY
TRBV10-2	ASSEGGLPYGYT
TRBV11-2	ASSPKLVLAGYNEQF
TRBV5-4	ASTGQEITDTQY
TRBV6-2/TRBV6-3	ASSLGTGPLGYT
TRBV10-3	AISESSASGMY
TRBV29-1	SVGGQGITEAF
TRBV21-1	ASSTASGSTEAF
TRBV11-1	ASSLGLELRDIQY
TRBV20-1	SALTGVNTEAF
TRBV5-6	ASSFGQSTDTQY
TRBV13	ASSTRTMYLNTEAF
TRBV6-1	ASIPWTENTEAF
TRBV5-1	ASSLGPSRGDYGYT
TRBV2	ASRSAGGSYEQY
TRBV20-1	SARDGGGFNTEAF
TRBV27	ASRGLAGGLQSYEQY
TRBV6-1	ASIPRLAGDAWGTDTQY
TRBV29-1	SVTDSVYNEQF
TRBV27	ASIFLGNEQF
TRBV9	ASSERAGPTYNSPLH
TRBV5-1	ASSLATSDEQF
TRBV5-1	ASSLVPGLAKNIQY
TRBV19	ATRGGVTTSQPQH
TRBV6-5	ASSYKRAGEQF
TRBV7-8	ASSLVETKETQY
TRBV20-1	SARNVAGDKGATDTQY
TRBV20-1	SAARTRTEAF
TRBV5-1	ASSLGGSVRPYNEQF
TRBV20-1	SARGPHYEQY
TRBV12-3/TRBV12-4	ASSLGGTSNSEQY
TRBV7-9	ASSLVRDPNEKLF
TRBV24-1	ATSDLVHGGLF
TRBV27	ASSGSGRETQY
TRBV7-6	ASSRTIGTSGSATDTQY
TRBV24-1	ATSDWTDSYGYT
TRBV6-2/TRBV6-3	ASSYVGPVNTEAF
TRBV4-2	ASSQDFRTGGHVDTQY
TRBV12-3/TRBV12-4	ASRNRQGLNEKLF
TRBV18	ASSPPGSSNQPQH
TRBV6-2/TRBV6-3	ASSYQDSYYNEQF
TRBV5-1	ASSPDASGYT
TRBV11-2	ASSSDGLAGRQETQY
TRBV5-1	ASSWEGQPLNEQF
TRBV6-2/TRBV6-3	ASSYSHSTDTQY
TRBV7-8	ASSASNSGRPTSEQY